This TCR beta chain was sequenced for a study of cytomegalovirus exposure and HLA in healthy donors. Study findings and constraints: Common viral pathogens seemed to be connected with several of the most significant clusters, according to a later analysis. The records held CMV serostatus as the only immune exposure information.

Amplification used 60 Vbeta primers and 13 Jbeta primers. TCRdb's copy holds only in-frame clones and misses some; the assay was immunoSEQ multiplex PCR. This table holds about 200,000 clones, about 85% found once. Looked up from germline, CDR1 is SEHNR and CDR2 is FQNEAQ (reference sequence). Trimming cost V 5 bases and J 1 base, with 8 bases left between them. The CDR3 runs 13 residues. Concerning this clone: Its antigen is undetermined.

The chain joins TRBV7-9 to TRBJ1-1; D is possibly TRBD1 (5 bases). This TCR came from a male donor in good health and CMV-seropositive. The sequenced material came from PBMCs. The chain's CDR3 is CASSGAGNTEAFF. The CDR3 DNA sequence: TGTGCCAGCAGCGGGGCTGGGAACACTGAAGCTTTCTTT.